This T cell receptor beta chain was sequenced in a study of blood T cell repertoires in COVID-19. About the research overall: COVID-19 samples from acute and convalescent phases originated in the United States, Italy and Spain. PBMCs, B-cell-depleted T cells, or T cells were the source of the cDNA or gDNA that made up the material.

Germline CDR1 reads SGDLS; CDR2 reads YYNGEE. CDR3 length: 14 amino acids. Trimming took off 0 bases at V and 8 bases at J, with 14 bases between the two ends. Study processing details: Amplified reference gene primers provided the basis for estimating nucleated cell counts. Profiled with immunoSEQ multiplex PCR; TCRdb holds only in-frame clones, not every one. That table supplies the V and J calls and clone size; D and trimming were determined from the DNA. The sample has a few hundred thousand clones, roughly 85% seen once. This chain links TRBV9 with TRBJ1-1; no clear D. The receptor was isolated from a woman between 18 and 29 years old with acute or convalescent COVID-19. Input material: peripheral blood. The CDR3 DNA sequence: TGTGCCAGCAGCGTAGTCCCGGGAACTGGAGAAGCTTTCTTT. This sequence encodes CASSVVPGTGEAFF. The full variable domain, rest sourced from reference TRBV9 and TRBJ1-1, is DSGVTQTPKHLITATGQRVTLRCSPRSGDLSVYWYQQSLDQGLQFLIQYYNGEERAKGNILERFSAQQFPDLHSELNLSSLELGDSALYFCASSVVPGTGEAFFGQGTRLTVV.